This passage covers 17 T cell receptor beta chains from one sample sequenced in a study of shared clonotypes between healthy human individuals. Here immunoSEQ multiplex PCR was the method, and the copy in TCRdb shows in-frame clones only, minus some. Of around 500,000 clones listed, 70% to 85% were seen once; the top ten hold less than 15%. Sequencing used PBMCs. The origin of the receptors is a woman aged 40 to 50 in good health. Some clones in this sample may be carry-over from other donors' samples.

V is TRBV6-1 and J is TRBJ2-5; D may match TRBD1 or TRBD2 (5 bases each). The CDR3 runs 14 residues. Germline V gives CDR1 MNHNS, CDR2 SASEGT. Trimming removed 4 bases from V and 2 bases from J, with 11 bases in between. The CDR3 DNA follows: TGTGCCAGCAGTGGGGACCTAACACAAGAGACCCAGTACTTC. Translation: CASSGDLTQETQYF.

In its sample, this clone was seen once. V usage is TRBV19 and J usage is TRBJ2-5; TRBD1 matches 7 bases. Losses at the gene ends were 4 bases for V and 2 bases for J; bases not matched to a gene: 4. This CDR3 is 14 amino acids long. Germline CDR1 reads LNHDA; CDR2 reads SQIVND (reference sequence). CDR3 in DNA: TGTGCCAGTAGTACAACAGGGGAACAAGAGACCCAGTACTTC. It is translated as CASSTTGEQETQYF. Drawing the rest from reference TRBV19 and TRBJ2-5, the complete variable domain is DGGITQSPKYLFRKEGQNVTLSCEQNLNHDAMYWYRQDPGQGLRLIYYSQIVNDFQKGDIAEGYSVSREKKESFPLTVTSAQKNPTAFYLCASSTTGEQETQYFGPGTRLLVL.

The chain links TRBV7-2 to TRBJ1-6; 9 bases map to TRBD1. The germline CDR1 and CDR2 sequences are SGHTA and FQGNSA. The ends lost 6 bases at V and 8 bases at J; junction bases unmatched: 5. This CDR3 spans 14 amino acids. The DNA for the CDR3 is TGTGCCAGCAGACAGGGGGCGCCGGATTCACCCCTCCACTTT. The encoded protein is CASRQGAPDSPLHF.

The J gene is TRBJ2-1, the V gene TRBV5-1; possibly TRBD1 for D (6 bases). The CDR3 covers 16 residues. The V and J ends lost 4 bases and 0 bases respectively, with 14 bases between them. Germline V gene data show CDR1 as SGHRS and CDR2 as YFSETQ. The CDR3 sequence: CASSTGHLSSYNEQFF. In nucleotides, the CDR3 is TGCGCCAGCAGCACGGGACACCTTAGCTCCTACAATGAGCAGTTCTTC. Drawing the rest from reference TRBV5-1 and TRBJ2-1, the complete variable domain is KAGVTQTPRYLIKTRGQQVTLSCSPISGHRSVSWYQQTPGQGLQFLFEYFSETQRNKGNFPGRFSGRQFSNSRSEMNVSTLELGDSALYLCASSTGHLSSYNEQFFGPGTRLTVL.

V gene TRBV11-2 combines with J gene TRBJ2-1, with D possibly matching TRBD2 (6 bases). The germline V gene encodes CDR1 SGHAT and CDR2 FQNNGV. The CDR3 is 15 residues long. V dropped 7 bases and J dropped 3 bases, with 16 bases sitting between them. CDR3 residues: CASILGGRNYNEQFF. Written as DNA, the CDR3 is TGTGCCAGCATATTAGGTGGGAGGAACTACAATGAGCAGTTCTTC.

About this clone: A much larger clone is a single base away; this may be a read error. The chain has TRBV9 and TRBJ2-1; 10 bases are a match to TRBD2. V gave up 4 bases and J gave up 4 bases; unmatched junction bases: 2. CDR1 is SGDLS, CDR2 YYNGEE, per germline. The CDR3 extends over 14 amino acids. The CDR3 DNA follows: TGTGCCAGCAGCCCTAGCGGGAGTTACAATGAGCAGTTCTTC. It is translated as CASSPSGSYNEQFF.

CDR3 DNA: TGTGCCAGCAGCCAGGGACGTCTAGCAGCTTTCTTT. Translation gives CASSQGRLAAFF. The chain has TRBV7-9 and TRBJ1-1; D might be TRBD1 (5 bases). Germline-derived CDR1 and CDR2 are SEHNR and FQNEAQ (reference sequence). Trimming stripped 5 bases from V and 10 bases from J, with 14 bases between. This CDR3 has 12 amino acids.

The chain links TRBV5-5 to TRBJ1-1, with D tentatively TRBD1 (5 bases). Germline V gene data show CDR1 as SGHKS and CDR2 as YYEKEE (reference sequence). This CDR3 spans 14 amino acids. Trimming stripped 0 bases from V and 1 base from J, with 7 bases between. CDR3 protein: CASSLVGANTEAFF. The DNA of the CDR3 is TGTGCCAGCAGCTTGGTAGGGGCGAACACTGAAGCTTTCTTT. The entire variable domain, with the rest obtained from reference TRBV5-5 and TRBJ1-1, is as follows: DAGVTQSPTHLIKTRGQQVTLRCSPISGHKSVSWYQQVLGQGPQFIFQYYEKEERGRGNFPDRFSARQFPNYSSELNVNALLLGDSALYLCASSLVGANTEAFFGQGTRLTVV.

In its sample, this clone was seen a few times. V usage is TRBV9 and J usage is TRBJ2-5; TRBD2 agrees at 9 bases. This CDR3 comprises 16 residues. Trimming removed 0 bases from V and 5 bases from J; junction bases left unmatched: 8. Looked up from germline, CDR1 is SGDLS and CDR2 is YYNGEE. DNA for the CDR3: TGTGCCAGCAGCGTAGACTTAGCGGGAGCAGGGGAGACCCAGTACTTC. This gives the protein CASSVDLAGAGETQYF.

This sequence joins TRBV5-6 and TRBJ2-7, with D possibly TRBD1 on 6 matching bases. The germline gives CDR1 SGHDT, CDR2 YYEEEE. This CDR3 is 14 amino acids long. V dropped 2 bases and J dropped 7 bases, with 16 bases sitting between them. CDR3 sequence reads: CASSFGQGLREQYF. Here the CDR3 DNA reads TGTGCCAGCAGCTTCGGGCAGGGGCTGAGGGAGCAGTACTTC. The full variable domain, rest sourced from reference TRBV5-6 and TRBJ2-7, is DAGVTQSPTHLIKTRGQQVTLRCSPKSGHDTVSWYQQALGQGPQFIFQYYEEEERQRGNFPDRFSGHQFPNYSSELNVNALLLGDSALYLCASSFGQGLREQYFGPGTRLTVT.

Remarks on this clone: With only one base between it and a far larger clone, this is likely a read error. Other nucleotide sequences in the sample specify the same CDR3. The chain links TRBV2 to TRBJ1-1; no definite D call. The CDR3 has 14 residues. Germline CDR1 reads SNHLY; CDR2 reads FYNNEI. The germline V and J ends were trimmed by 2 bases and 11 bases, with 18 bases remaining between them. CDR3 loop: CASSENRDLVEAFF. The CDR3 DNA reads TGTGCCAGCAGTGAAAATAGGGATTTAGTTGAGGCTTTCTTT. Full variable domain (missing parts from reference TRBV2 and TRBJ1-1): EPEVTQTPSHQVTQMGQEVILRCVPISNHLYFYWYRQILGQKVEFLVSFYNNEISEKSEIFDDQFSVERPDGSNFTLKIRSTKLEDSAMYFCASSENRDLVEAFFGQGTRLTVV.

V usage is TRBV9 and J usage is TRBJ2-6; maybe TRBD2 (5 bases). V was clipped by 4 bases and J by 0 bases, with 11 bases between them. This CDR3 comprises 16 residues. Per the germline V gene, CDR1 is SGDLS and CDR2 is YYNGEE. DNA for the CDR3: TGTGCCAGCAGCAGCGGACGGAACTCTGGGGCCAACGTCCTGACTTTC. Protein sequence: CASSSGRNSGANVLTF.

This clone was counted a single time. The rearrangement links TRBV10-1 to TRBJ2-1; no reliable D call. The germline V and J ends were trimmed by 0 bases and 9 bases, with 9 bases remaining between them. Germline V gene sequence: CDR1 WNHNN, CDR2 SYGVQD (reference sequence). This CDR3 has 13 amino acids. CDR3 amino acids: CASSESGRFEQFF. Written as DNA, the CDR3 is TGCGCCAGCAGTGAGTCCGGACGGTTTGAGCAGTTCTTC.

V and J are TRBV6-8 and TRBJ2-1; D may be TRBD1 (5 bases). Germline-derived CDR1 and CDR2 are MNHGY and SAAAGT. V gave up 3 bases and J gave up 5 bases, with 20 bases separating them. The CDR3 sequence is 17 residues long. CDR3: CASSYQVGQVNHNEQFF. The CDR3 bases are TGTGCCAGCAGTTATCAAGTGGGGCAGGTGAACCACAATGAGCAGTTCTTC.

Note on this clone: The same CDR3 is also encoded by other DNA sequences in this sample. The chain uses TRBV11-3 and TRBJ2-2; D possibly corresponds to TRBD2 (5 bases). The germline V gene has CDR1 SGHNT and CDR2 YENEEA. The CDR3 has 15 residues. Deletions cut 5 bases from V and 5 bases from J, with 15 bases between. For the CDR3, the DNA is TGTGCCAGCAGCACCACCCTAGCTGGGACCGGGGAGCTGTTTTTT. Translated: CASSTTLAGTGELFF.

The chain has TRBV9 and TRBJ2-1; 8 nucleotides align to TRBD2. The junction had 7 bases not matched to a gene; V was cut back by 0 bases and J by 5 bases. The CDR3 runs 16 residues. CDR1 SGDLS and CDR2 YYNGEE come from the germline V gene. The CDR3 reads CASSVAPGLGDNEQFF. The CDR3 DNA follows: TGTGCCAGCAGCGTAGCACCGGGACTAGGTGACAATGAGCAGTTCTTC.

The genes are TRBV15 and TRBJ2-3; maybe TRBD2 (5 bases). The CDR3 length is 13 residues. Per the germline V gene, CDR1 is LNHNV and CDR2 is YYDKDF (reference sequence). Trimming removed 7 bases from V and 1 base from J, with 9 bases in between. CDR3 bases: TGTGCCACCATGGGGAGCGGCACAGATACGCAGTATTTT. Translated: CATMGSGTDTQYF.